Below are 5 T cell receptor beta chains sequenced from a single sample in a study of early T cells in non-severe SARS-CoV-2 infection. TCRdb re-derived calls from the 5' RACE reads in MiXCR, one entry per CDR3 protein. Of under 25,000 distinct CDR3 sequences listed, around 4.2% are singletons. The material sequenced was whole blood. All receptors come from an adult who was a healthcare worker with PCR-confirmed SARS-CoV-2 infection or an uninfected control (not recorded which).

This clonotype has a count of ten or more. J is TRBJ1-2 and V is TRBV9; D not resolved. V lost 4 bases to trimming and J lost 2 bases, with 12 bases between them. This CDR3 has 14 residues. Germline lookup yields CDR1 SGDLS and CDR2 YYNGEE. The CDR3 protein is CASSSPGANYGYTF. The CDR3 DNA reads as TGTGCCAGCAGCTCTCCAGGAGCAAACTATGGCTACACCTTC.

This clonotype was seen a few times. The chain has TRBV7-2 and TRBJ1-2, with 7 bases identical to TRBD1. The length of the CDR3 is 18 residues. Germline-derived CDR1 and CDR2 are SGHTA and FQGNSA. The V and J ends lost 5 bases and 3 bases, in that order; junction bases with no gene match: 18. This CDR3 is CASSPQGGGTPRDYGYTF. The DNA of the CDR3 is TGTGCCAGCAGCCCTCAGGGGGGTGGAACCCCCAGGGACTATGGCTACACCTTC.

J is TRBJ2-1 and V is TRBV4-1, with TRBD2 matching 8 bases. Trimming at V came to 4 bases and at J to 4 bases, leaving 6 bases not matched to a gene. CDR3 length equals 15 residues. Germline V gene data show CDR1 as MGHRA and CDR2 as YSYEKL. CDR3 in DNA: TGCGCCAGCAGCCCCAGCGGGGGAACTTACAATGAGCAGTTCTTC. Translation gives CASSPSGGTYNEQFF.

This clonotype was detected ten times or more. The chain carries TRBV5-1 and TRBJ2-5; D ambiguous. Germline CDR1 SGHRS, CDR2 YFSETQ. CDR3 length: 14 amino acids. Trimming took off 0 bases at V and 0 bases at J, with 6 bases between the two ends. The CDR3 loop is CASSLGGNQETQYF. CDR3 bases: TGCGCCAGCAGCTTGGGAGGAAACCAAGAGACCCAGTACTTC.

In this sample, this clonotype turned up a few times. The chain is built from TRBV7-2 and TRBJ2-7; D is uncertain. Deletions cut 0 bases from V and 0 bases from J, with 3 bases between. Germline assignment: CDR1 SGHTA and CDR2 FQGNSA. CDR3 length: 13 residues. CDR3 DNA: TGTGCCAGCAGCTTAGCTAGCTCCTACGAGCAGTACTTC. Translating gives CASSLASSYEQYF.